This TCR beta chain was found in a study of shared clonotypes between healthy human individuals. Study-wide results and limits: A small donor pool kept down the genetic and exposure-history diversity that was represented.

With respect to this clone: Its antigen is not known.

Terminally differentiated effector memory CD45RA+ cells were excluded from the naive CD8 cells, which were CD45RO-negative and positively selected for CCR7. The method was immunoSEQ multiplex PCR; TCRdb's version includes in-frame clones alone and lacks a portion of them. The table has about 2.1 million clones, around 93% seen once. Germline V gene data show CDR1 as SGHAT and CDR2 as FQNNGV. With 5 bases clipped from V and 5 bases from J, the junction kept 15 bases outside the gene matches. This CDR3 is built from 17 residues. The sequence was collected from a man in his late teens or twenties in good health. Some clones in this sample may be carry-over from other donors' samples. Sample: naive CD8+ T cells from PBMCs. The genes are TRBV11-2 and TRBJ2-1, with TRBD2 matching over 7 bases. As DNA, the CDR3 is TGTGCCAGCAGCCGAGGTGGAGCGCGGGAGACCAACAATGAGCAGTTCTTC. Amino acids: CASSRGGARETNNEQFF.